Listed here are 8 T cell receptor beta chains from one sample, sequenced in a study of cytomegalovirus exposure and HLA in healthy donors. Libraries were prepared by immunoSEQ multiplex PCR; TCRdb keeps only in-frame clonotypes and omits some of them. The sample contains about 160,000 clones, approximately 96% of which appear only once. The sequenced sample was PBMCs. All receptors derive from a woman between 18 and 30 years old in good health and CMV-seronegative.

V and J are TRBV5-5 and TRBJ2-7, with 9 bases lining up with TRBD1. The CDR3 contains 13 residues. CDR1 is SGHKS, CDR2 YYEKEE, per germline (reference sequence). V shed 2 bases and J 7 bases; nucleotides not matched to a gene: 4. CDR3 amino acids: CASSLQGAREQYF. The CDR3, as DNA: TGTGCCAGCAGCTTACAGGGGGCTAGGGAGCAGTACTTC.

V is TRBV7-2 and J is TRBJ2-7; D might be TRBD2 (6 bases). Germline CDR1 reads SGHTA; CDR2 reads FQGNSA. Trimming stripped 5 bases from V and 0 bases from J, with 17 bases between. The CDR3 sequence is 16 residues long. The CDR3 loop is CASSPGPGGTSYEQYF. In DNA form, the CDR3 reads TGTGCCAGCAGCCCGGGCCCCGGAGGGACCTCCTACGAGCAGTACTTC.

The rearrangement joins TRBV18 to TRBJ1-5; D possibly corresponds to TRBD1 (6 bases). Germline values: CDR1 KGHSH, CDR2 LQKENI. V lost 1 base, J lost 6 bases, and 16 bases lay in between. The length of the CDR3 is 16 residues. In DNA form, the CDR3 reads TGTGCCAGCTCACCACAGGTAGTCAGGGGCGGTCAGCCCCAGCATTTT. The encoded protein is CASSPQVVRGGQPQHF.

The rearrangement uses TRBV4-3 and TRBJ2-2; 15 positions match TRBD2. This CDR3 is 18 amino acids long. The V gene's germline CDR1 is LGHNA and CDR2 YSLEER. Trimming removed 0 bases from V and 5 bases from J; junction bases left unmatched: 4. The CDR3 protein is CASSQDGLAGGRTGELFF. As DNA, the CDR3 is TGCGCCAGCAGCCAAGATGGACTAGCGGGGGGGCGAACCGGGGAGCTGTTTTTT.

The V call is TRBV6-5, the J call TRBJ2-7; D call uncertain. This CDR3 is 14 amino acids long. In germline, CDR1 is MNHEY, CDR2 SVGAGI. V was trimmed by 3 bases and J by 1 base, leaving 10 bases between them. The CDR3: CASSYNSFSYEQYF. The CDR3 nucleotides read TGTGCCAGCAGTTATAATAGTTTTTCCTACGAGCAGTACTTC.

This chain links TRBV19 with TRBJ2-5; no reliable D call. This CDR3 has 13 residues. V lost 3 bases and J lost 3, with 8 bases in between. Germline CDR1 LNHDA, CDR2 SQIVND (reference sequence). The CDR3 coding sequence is TGTGCCAGTAGTATCCTCAGCGAAGAGACCCAGTACTTC. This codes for CASSILSEETQYF.

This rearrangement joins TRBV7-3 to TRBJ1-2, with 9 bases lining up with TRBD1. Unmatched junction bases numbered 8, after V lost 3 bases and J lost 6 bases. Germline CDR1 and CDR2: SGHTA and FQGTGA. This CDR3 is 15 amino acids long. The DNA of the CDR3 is TGTGCCAGCAGCTTCGGGGACAGGGTGGAGGATGGCTACACCTTC. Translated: CASSFGDRVEDGYTF.

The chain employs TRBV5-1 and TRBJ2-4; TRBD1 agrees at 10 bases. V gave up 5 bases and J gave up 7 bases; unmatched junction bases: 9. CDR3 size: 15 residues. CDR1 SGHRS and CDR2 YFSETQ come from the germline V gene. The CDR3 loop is CASSRDRGLGNIQYF. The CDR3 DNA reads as TGCGCCAGCAGTAGAGACAGGGGGCTAGGCAACATTCAGTACTTC. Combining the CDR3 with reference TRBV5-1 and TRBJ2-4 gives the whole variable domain KAGVTQTPRYLIKTRGQQVTLSCSPISGHRSVSWYQQTPGQGLQFLFEYFSETQRNKGNFPGRFSGRQFSNSRSEMNVSTLELGDSALYLCASSRDRGLGNIQYFGAGTRLSVL.